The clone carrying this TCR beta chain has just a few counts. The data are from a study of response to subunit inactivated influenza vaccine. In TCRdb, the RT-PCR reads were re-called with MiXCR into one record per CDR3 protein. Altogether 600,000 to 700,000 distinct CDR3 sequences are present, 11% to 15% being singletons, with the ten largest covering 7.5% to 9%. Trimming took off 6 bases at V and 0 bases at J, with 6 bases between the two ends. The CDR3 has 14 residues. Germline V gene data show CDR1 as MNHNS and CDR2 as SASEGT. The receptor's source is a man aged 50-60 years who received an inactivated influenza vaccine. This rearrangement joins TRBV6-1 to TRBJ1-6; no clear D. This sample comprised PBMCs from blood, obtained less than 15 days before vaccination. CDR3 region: CASSGNSYNSPLHF. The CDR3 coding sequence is TGTGCCAGCAGCGGGAACTCCTATAATTCACCCCTCCACTTT.